One sample yielded the 24 T cell receptor beta chains listed below, sequenced in a study of a mutant IDH1 vaccine in newly diagnosed glioma. These receptors have no identified antigens. The sample's time point: week 5, during vaccination. Each dose of the vaccine consisted of 300 ug of mutant IDH1 20-mer peptide, with topical imiquimod. Profiling relied on immunoSEQ multiplex PCR, and the TCRdb table lists in-frame clones only, not all of them. The sample has 35,000 to 45,000 clones; roughly 80% are singletons. The specimen was PBMCs, collected from a glioma patient whose treatment included an IDH1 peptide vaccine. These receptors all stem from a man aged 50 or older with glioma.

The rearrangement uses TRBV5-4 and TRBJ1-3; tentative D call: TRBD1 (6 bases). Germline CDR1 SGHNT, CDR2 YYREEE (reference sequence). V gave up 4 bases and J gave up 1 base, with 21 bases separating them. The CDR3 spans 18 residues. The CDR3 DNA reads as TGTGCCAGCAGCCCCCCACAGGGATTTCATCGATCTGGAAACACCATATATTTT. It codes for CASSPPQGFHRSGNTIYF.

The chain uses TRBV14 and TRBJ1-2; D gene ambiguous. V lost 1 base and J 3 bases, leaving 12 bases between the germline ends. The CDR3 length is 15 residues. Per germline, CDR1 SGHDN and CDR2 FVKESK. CDR3 DNA: TGTGCCAGCAGCCAAGTGGTAGGGCAGCACTATGGCTACACCTTC. Its protein is CASSQVVGQHYGYTF.

This clone was observed once. This chain joins TRBV6-1 and TRBJ1-2; D not resolved. Between the trimmed V and J ends, which lost 8 bases and 8 bases, there was a span of 24 bases. This CDR3 is built from 15 residues. The germline V gene has CDR1 MNHNS and CDR2 SASEGT. The CDR3 region has the DNA TGTGCCAGCTTTGGGAGGGTAGGAGGTAGTTCGGGCTACACCTTC. Its translation is CASFGRVGGSSGYTF.

The chain joins TRBV7-8 to TRBJ2-7; TRBD1 matches 9 bases. The CDR3 has 16 amino acids. V shed 3 bases, J shed 7 bases, and the junction held 13 bases outside the gene matches. The germline V gene has CDR1 SGHVS and CDR2 FQNEAQ. DNA for the CDR3: TGTGCCAGCAGCTTTACACCGGGACAGGGAAGGTATGAGCAGTACTTC. Translation: CASSFTPGQGRYEQYF.

The rearrangement joins TRBV29-1 to TRBJ1-1; D remains ambiguous. The CDR3 runs to 13 residues. The germline V gene has CDR1 SQVTM and CDR2 ANQGSEA. Trimming left V 7 bases short and J 0 bases short, with 12 bases between. The CDR3 DNA sequence: TGCAGCGATACCATCGGGGTGAACACTGAAGCTTTCTTT. Its translation is CSDTIGVNTEAFF.

J is TRBJ1-5 and V is TRBV4-2; D possibly corresponds to TRBD1 (6 bases). Per the germline V gene, CDR1 is LGHNA and CDR2 is YNFKEQ. This CDR3 has 13 residues. With 5 bases removed from V and 4 bases from J, the gap between germline ends came to 9 bases. This chain's CDR3 is CASSEQGNQPQHF. The DNA for the CDR3 is TGTGCCAGCAGCGAACAGGGAAATCAGCCCCAGCATTTT.

This chain uses TRBV7-9 with TRBJ1-5; no clear D gene. This CDR3 contains 14 residues. CDR1 SEHNR and CDR2 FQNEAQ come from the germline V gene (reference sequence). V was pared by 1 base and J by 10 bases, with 14 bases between. The CDR3 nucleotides are TGTGCCAGCAGCTTAGGAGACTGGGAGGCCCCCCAGCATTTT. Translating gives CASSLGDWEAPQHF.

The chain couples TRBV9 to TRBJ1-3; a possible D gene is TRBD1 (6 bases). Germline assignment: CDR1 SGDLS and CDR2 YYNGEE. CDR3 size: 15 residues. The V end was cut by 1 base, the J end by 4 bases, with 12 bases between. CDR3 bases: TGTGCCAGCAGCGTAAGTCAACAGGGCGGAAACACCATATATTTT. The encoded protein is CASSVSQQGGNTIYF.

The chain couples TRBV19 to TRBJ2-7; D could derive from TRBD1 or TRBD2 (6 bases each). The CDR3 consists of 13 residues. CDR1 is LNHDA and CDR2 is SQIVND in the germline V gene (reference sequence). The V end lost 5 bases, the J end lost 2 bases, and 10 bases lay between the germline ends. The CDR3 DNA is TGTGCCAGTAGTCCCGGGGGCCCCTACGAGCAGTACTTC. Protein: CASSPGGPYEQYF.

The chain joins TRBV5-5 to TRBJ2-1, with 8 bases lining up with TRBD1. Germline CDR1 reads SGHKS; CDR2 reads YYEKEE (reference sequence). The CDR3 consists of 15 residues. V trimming: 3 bases; J trimming: 7 bases; junction bases outside the gene matches: 9. The CDR3 loop reads CASSYRQGLWNEQFF. The DNA of the CDR3 is TGTGCCAGCAGCTACAGACAGGGGTTGTGGAATGAGCAGTTCTTC.

The chain links TRBV28 to TRBJ2-1; 8 bases are a match to TRBD2. Germline trimming cut 6 bases from V and 9 bases from J; bases unmatched to any gene: 10. CDR1 and CDR2 (germline): MDHEN, SYDVKM. The CDR3 sequence is 14 residues long. The CDR3 region is CASRPAGGGGEQFF. The CDR3 DNA is TGTGCCAGCAGGCCGGCGGGAGGAGGAGGTGAGCAGTTCTTC.

This chain joins TRBV4-3 and TRBJ2-7; 12 nucleotides align to TRBD1. Germline V gene data show CDR1 as LGHNA and CDR2 as YSLEER. The CDR3 is 16 residues long. Unmatched junction bases numbered 5, after V lost 0 bases and J lost 5 bases. CDR3 loop: CASSQDPGQGAHEQYF. CDR3 bases: TGCGCCAGCAGCCAAGACCCGGGACAGGGGGCCCACGAGCAGTACTTC.

This chain joins TRBV4-2 and TRBJ1-4, with D possibly being TRBD1 (6 bases). The CDR3 consists of 16 residues. Trimming left V 0 bases short and J 4 bases short, with 12 bases between. CDR1 and CDR2 from the germline V gene are LGHNA and YNFKEQ. The CDR3 DNA reads TGTGCCAGCAGCCAAGAAACAGGACAGTATAATGAAAAACTGTTTTTT. Amino acids: CASSQETGQYNEKLFF.

CDR3 nucleotides: TGTGCCAGCAACCACCGGGACTGGGATAAGGATACGCAGTATTTT. This gives the protein CASNHRDWDKDTQYF. The chain uses TRBV2 and TRBJ2-3; D is perhaps TRBD2 (6 bases). The germline V gene encodes CDR1 SNHLY and CDR2 FYNNEI. CDR3 size: 15 residues. V was clipped by 7 bases and J by 6 bases, with 20 bases between them.

J is TRBJ1-6 and V is TRBV5-1, with D perhaps TRBD1 (5 bases). Germline V gene data show CDR1 as SGHRS and CDR2 as YFSETQ. Trimming stripped 5 bases from V and 8 bases from J, with 14 bases between. The CDR3 is 14 amino acids. CDR3 DNA: TGCGCCAGCAGGCGCAGGGTTGAGGATTCACCCCTCCACTTT. Encoded protein: CASRRRVEDSPLHF. Full variable domain (outside the CDR3, taken from reference TRBV5-1 and TRBJ1-6): KAGVTQTPRYLIKTRGQQVTLSCSPISGHRSVSWYQQTPGQGLQFLFEYFSETQRNKGNFPGRFSGRQFSNSRSEMNVSTLELGDSALYLCASRRRVEDSPLHFGNGTRLTVT.

The chain links TRBV6-5 to TRBJ1-2; maybe TRBD1 (5 bases). The CDR3 is made up of 14 amino acids. V shed 4 bases and J shed 2 bases, with 11 bases lying between them. Germline V gives CDR1 MNHEY, CDR2 SVGAGI. The DNA for the CDR3 is TGTGCCAGCAGTTCCACGACAGCGAACTATGGCTACACCTTC. Amino acids: CASSSTTANYGYTF.

A few counts support this clone. The genes are TRBV7-9 and TRBJ2-2, with unresolved D. The length of the CDR3 is 16 residues. Germline V lookup: CDR1 SEHNR, CDR2 FQNEAQ (reference sequence). Between the trimmed V and J ends, which lost 1 base and 4 bases, there was a span of 13 bases. CDR3 nucleotides: TGTGCCAGCAGCTTAGGGCAAGGGATGGGCACCGGGGAGCTGTTTTTT. This translates into CASSLGQGMGTGELFF.

The chain recombines TRBV7-9 with TRBJ2-3, with 7 bases aligning to TRBD2. Germline V gives CDR1 SEHNR, CDR2 FQNEAQ (reference sequence). J gave up 4 bases and V 4 bases, and 5 bases lay outside the gene matches. This CDR3 comprises 14 residues. The CDR3 DNA reads TGTGCCAGCAGCTCCGGCGGGAGTGCAGATACGCAGTATTTT. Residues: CASSSGGSADTQYF.

J is TRBJ2-1 and V is TRBV6-5; TRBD2 matches at 8 bases. The germline V gene has CDR1 MNHEY and CDR2 SVGAGI. Unmatched junction bases numbered 13, after V lost 8 bases and J lost 7 bases. The CDR3 has 15 residues. CDR3 sequence reads: CASEKSGTSRNEQFF. For the CDR3, the DNA is TGTGCCAGCGAAAAATCCGGGACTAGTCGAAATGAGCAGTTCTTC.

The rearrangement joins TRBV6-1 to TRBJ2-7; 7 bases map to TRBD1. CDR1 is MNHNS and CDR2 is SASEGT in the germline V gene. With V trimmed by 10 bases and J by 0 bases, 6 bases remained unmatched. The CDR3 is 13 amino acids. CDR3 amino acids: CATPGQNSYEQYF. CDR3 bases: TGTGCCACTCCGGGACAGAACTCCTACGAGCAGTACTTC.

The chain joins TRBV5-1 to TRBJ2-3; 7 bases align to TRBD2. The CDR3 spans 15 residues. V was clipped by 3 bases and J by 4 bases; unmatched bases: 8. Germline-derived CDR1 and CDR2 are SGHRS and YFSETQ. This CDR3 reads CASSSRTSVADTQYF. As DNA, the CDR3 is TGCGCCAGCAGCTCTAGGACTAGTGTGGCAGATACGCAGTATTTT.

The chain combines TRBV5-4 with TRBJ2-7, with D perhaps TRBD2 (5 bases). CDR1 is SGHNT, CDR2 YYREEE, per germline (reference sequence). V lost 4 bases and J lost 9, with 8 bases in between. The CDR3 is 10 amino acids. CDR3 in amino acids: CASSPRGQYF. CDR3 nucleotides: TGTGCCAGCAGCCCCCGGGGGCAGTACTTC.

The chain combines TRBV21-1 with TRBJ2-6; the table names TRBD1, a call not compared with the DNA. TRBV21-1 represents a pseudogene. CDR3 length: 16 amino acids. The CDR3 sequence is CASSKTTDSGANVLTF. The CDR3 region has the DNA TGTGCCAGCAGCAAGACGACAGACTCTGGGGCCAACGTCCTGACTTTC.

The rearrangement uses TRBV10-2 and TRBJ2-3; D is undetermined. This CDR3 comprises 12 residues. The germline V gene encodes CDR1 WSHSY and CDR2 SAAADI. Trimming shortened V by 0 bases and J by 2 bases, and 0 bases separated the two germline ends. This CDR3 reads CASSESTDTQYF. CDR3 in DNA: TGCGCCAGCAGTGAGTCCACAGATACGCAGTATTTT.